This is a list of T cell receptor beta chains from one sample in a study of blood T cell repertoires in COVID-19. TCRdb keeps only in-frame clones here, not all; method: immunoSEQ multiplex PCR. The sample lists around 140,000 clones, over 60% occurring once. The sample taken for sequencing was peripheral blood. All receptors come from a woman aged 45-65 years with active or convalescent COVID-19. Each CDR3 is given with its conserved first and last residue. Each record gives: CDR3 DNA, CDR3 protein, CDR3 length, V gene, D gene, clone size, J gene. The D gene is left open where the match is weak. Expanded clones get a size class; other rows say once, few or many, or leave the size out.

TGCGCCAGCAGCTCCTCCTCCAGGGTAGAAGCTTTCTTT CASSSSSRVEAFF 13 TRBV5-1 NA NA TRBJ1-1
TGTGCCAGCAGCTTGGACAGGGGGCAACTCGGCGAGCAGTACTTC CASSLDRGQLGEQYF 15 TRBV5-4 TRBD1 NA TRBJ2-7
TGTGCCAGTAGTATATACATTAGCACAGATACGCAGTATTTT CASSIYISTDTQYF 14 TRBV19 NA once TRBJ2-3
TGTGCCAGCAGCTACGGACATAATCAGCCCCAGCATTTT CASSYGHNQPQHF 13 TRBV11-1 NA NA TRBJ1-5
TGTGCCAGCAGCGCGACTAGCGGAATCACCGGGGAGCTGTTTTTT CASSATSGITGELFF 15 TRBV9 TRBD2 NA TRBJ2-2
TGCAGCGTTAAAGAGACAGGGCCCGAGAGGCAGTTCTTC CSVKETGPERQFF 13 TRBV29-1 TRBD1 few TRBJ2-1
TGTGCCAGCAGCAACCTTAGGGGCGGCCCTTCCCACAATGAGCAGTTCTTC CASSNLRGGPSHNEQFF 17 TRBV7-6 NA NA TRBJ2-1
TGTGCCAGCAGCAAAGCCGAGGACAGGGGCACAGATACGCAGTATTTT CASSKAEDRGTDTQYF 16 TRBV21-1 NA NA TRBJ2-3
TGCAGCGTCCCCGGGACTTGGTCCTACGAGCAGTACTTC CSVPGTWSYEQYF 13 TRBV29-1 NA NA TRBJ2-7
TGCGCCAGCAGCCAAGACTATTTAATCGGACAGGGGGTGTACGAGCAGTACTTC CASSQDYLIGQGVYEQYF 18 TRBV4-3 TRBD1 NA TRBJ2-7
TGTGCCAGCAGCGGAGCGGGAGGGCCTGGCAATGAGCAGTTCTTC CASSGAGGPGNEQFF 15 TRBV9 TRBD2 NA TRBJ2-1
TGTGCCAGCAGCTTTCCGACAGGGTTTACCTACGAGCAGTACTTC CASSFPTGFTYEQYF 15 TRBV11-3 TRBD1 NA TRBJ2-7
TGTGCCAGCAGCCACGTCGGACAGGGGGCCTATGGCTACACCTTC CASSHVGQGAYGYTF 15 TRBV4-2 TRBD1 few TRBJ1-2
TGTGCCAGCAGCCTGGGCCGAGGAAACACCATATATTTT CASSLGRGNTIYF 13 TRBV7-2 NA NA TRBJ1-3
TGTGCCTGGAGGGGGCCGCTTCGGACAGGGGACAACGGGGCCCAGTACTTC CAWRGPLRTGDNGAQYF 17 TRBV30 TRBD1 NA TRBJ2-5
TGTGCCAGCAGTTTTGGGCACAACTATGGCTACACCTTC CASSFGHNYGYTF 13 TRBV27 NA NA TRBJ1-2
TGTGCCAGCAGTTACGCAGGGGGCCGGGGAGATACGCAGTATTTT CASSYAGGRGDTQYF 15 TRBV28 TRBD1 NA TRBJ2-3
TGTGCCAGCAGCTTGGAGGGGGACCGTGGCTACACCTTC CASSLEGDRGYTF 13 TRBV5-4 NA NA TRBJ1-2
TGTGCCAGCAGCCACGGGGTTTCCTCACCCCTCCACTTT CASSHGVSSPLHF 13 TRBV11-2 NA NA TRBJ1-6
TGTGCCAGCAGCTTTCGAAATCTACAGGGTGGGAGCACTGAAGCTTTCTTT CASSFRNLQGGSTEAFF 17 TRBV5-5 NA once TRBJ1-1
TGTGCCAGCAGCTTAGGGAGCGCGGAATCTGAGCAGTTCTTC CASSLGSAESEQFF 14 TRBV11-3 NA NA TRBJ2-1
TGTGCCAGCAGCGTTGGTCTAGCGGGAGGAGGTGAGACCCAGTACTTC CASSVGLAGGGETQYF 16 TRBV9 TRBD2 NA TRBJ2-5
TGCGCCAGCAGCCAGACCAGGGGGCGGTGGGAAGCTTTCTTT CASSQTRGRWEAFF 14 TRBV4-3 TRBD1 NA TRBJ1-1
TGTGCCAGCAGCTTGGCTGGGACAGGGGCTGAAAAACTGTTTTTT CASSLAGTGAEKLFF 15 TRBV7-2 TRBD1 NA TRBJ1-4
TGTGCCAGCTCACCCGGACAGGTCCTCTCTGGAAACACCATATATTTT CASSPGQVLSGNTIYF 16 TRBV18 TRBD1 NA TRBJ1-3
TGTGCCAGCACCGCGGGAGCATCCTACAATGAGCAGTTCTTC CASTAGASYNEQFF 14 TRBV2 TRBD2 NA TRBJ2-1
TGTGCCAGCAGCTTAAGACTTACAGGGGTCGGAAACACCATATATTTT CASSLRLTGVGNTIYF 16 TRBV5-8 TRBD1 many TRBJ1-3
TGTGCCTGGAGAGGGGGGGGACTAGCGGGATCCCACAGAGAGACCCAGTACTTC CAWRGGGLAGSHRETQYF 18 TRBV30 TRBD2 many TRBJ2-5
TGCGCCAGCCGACAGGGGTCGAGCACTGAAGCTTTCTTT CASRQGSSTEAFF 13 TRBV5-1 TRBD1 few TRBJ1-1
TGTGCCAGCAGTCGACTAACCTACGGGAATGAGCAGTTCTTC CASSRLTYGNEQFF 14 TRBV6-5 NA once TRBJ2-1
TGTGCCAGCAGCTTAGGGGACAGCGCTATCGGTGAGCAGTTCTTC CASSLGDSAIGEQFF 15 TRBV11-2 TRBD1 NA TRBJ2-1
TGTGCCAGCAGCCAACAGGGGAGCTCTGGAAACACCATATATTTT CASSQQGSSGNTIYF 15 TRBV7-2 TRBD1 NA TRBJ1-3
TGTGCCTGGAGTGTTAGACTATCAGGTACCTACGAGCAGTACTTC CAWSVRLSGTYEQYF 15 TRBV30 NA NA TRBJ2-7
TGCGCCAGCAGTCCTCAACTAGCGAAGTACGAGCAGTACTTC CASSPQLAKYEQYF 14 TRBV23-1 TRBD2 few TRBJ2-7
TGTGCCAGCAAACTCCAAACAGGCATGAACACTGAAGCTTTCTTT CASKLQTGMNTEAFF 15 TRBV28 NA once TRBJ1-1
TGCGCCAGCAGCTCGGACGGGACACTTAGTGCAAACACTGAAGCTTTCTTT CASSSDGTLSANTEAFF 17 TRBV5-1 NA NA TRBJ1-1